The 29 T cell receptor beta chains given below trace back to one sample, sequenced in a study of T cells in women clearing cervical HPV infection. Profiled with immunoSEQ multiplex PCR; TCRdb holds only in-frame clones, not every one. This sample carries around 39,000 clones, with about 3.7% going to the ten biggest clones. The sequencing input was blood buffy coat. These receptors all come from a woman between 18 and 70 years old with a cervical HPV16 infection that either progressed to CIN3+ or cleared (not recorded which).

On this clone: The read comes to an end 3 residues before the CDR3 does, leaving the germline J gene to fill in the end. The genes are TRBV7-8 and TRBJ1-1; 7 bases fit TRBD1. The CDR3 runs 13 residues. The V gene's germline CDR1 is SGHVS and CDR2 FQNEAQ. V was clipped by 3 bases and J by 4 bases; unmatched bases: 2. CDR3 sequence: CASSLTGSTEAFF. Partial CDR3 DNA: TGTGCCAGCAGCTTGACAGGGTCCACTGAA.

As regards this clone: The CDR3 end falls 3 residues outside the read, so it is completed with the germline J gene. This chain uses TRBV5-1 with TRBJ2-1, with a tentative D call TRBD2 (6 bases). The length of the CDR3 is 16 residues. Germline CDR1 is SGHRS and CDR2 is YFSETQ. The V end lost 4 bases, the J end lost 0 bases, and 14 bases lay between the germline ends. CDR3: CASSLYGGSSYNEQFF. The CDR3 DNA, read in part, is TGCGCCAGCAGCCTTTACGGGGGTAGCTCCTACAATGAG. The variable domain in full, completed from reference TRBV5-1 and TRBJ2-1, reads KAGVTQTPRYLIKTRGQQVTLSCSPISGHRSVSWYQQTPGQGLQFLFEYFSETQRNKGNFPGRFSGRQFSNSRSEMNVSTLELGDSALYLCASSLYGGSSYNEQFFGPGTRLTVL.

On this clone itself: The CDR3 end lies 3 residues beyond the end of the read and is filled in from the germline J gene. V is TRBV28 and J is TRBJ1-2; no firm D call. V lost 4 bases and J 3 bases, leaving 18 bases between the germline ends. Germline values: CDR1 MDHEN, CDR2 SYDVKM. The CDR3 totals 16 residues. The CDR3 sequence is CASSSTDGVRYYGYTF. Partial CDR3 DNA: TGTGCCAGCAGTTCCACGGACGGGGTGAGGTACTATGGC.

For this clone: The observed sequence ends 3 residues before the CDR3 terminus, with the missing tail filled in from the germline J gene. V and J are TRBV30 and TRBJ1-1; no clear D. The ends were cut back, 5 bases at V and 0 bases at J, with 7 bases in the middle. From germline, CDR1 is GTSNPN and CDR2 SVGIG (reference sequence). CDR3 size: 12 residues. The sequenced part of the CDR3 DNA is TGTGCCTGGGCGGTCTTGAACACTGAA. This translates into CAWAVLNTE. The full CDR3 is CAWAVLNTEAFF.

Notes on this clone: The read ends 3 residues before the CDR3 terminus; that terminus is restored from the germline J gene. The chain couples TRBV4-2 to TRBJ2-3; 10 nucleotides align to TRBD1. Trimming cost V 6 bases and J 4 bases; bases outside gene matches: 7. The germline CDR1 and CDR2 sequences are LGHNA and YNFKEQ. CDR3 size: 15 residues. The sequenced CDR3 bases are TGTGCCAGCAGTCCTGGACAGGGGGGCGCAGATACG. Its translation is CASSPGQGGADT. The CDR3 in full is CASSPGQGGADTQYF.

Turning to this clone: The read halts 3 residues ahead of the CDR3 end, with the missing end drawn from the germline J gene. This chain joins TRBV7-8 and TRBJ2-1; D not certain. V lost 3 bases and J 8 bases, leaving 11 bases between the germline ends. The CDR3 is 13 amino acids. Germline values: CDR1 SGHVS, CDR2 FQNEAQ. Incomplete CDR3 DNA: TGTGCCAGCAGCTTGAGGCCCAGCGATGAG. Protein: CASSLRPSDE. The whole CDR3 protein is CASSLRPSDEQFF.

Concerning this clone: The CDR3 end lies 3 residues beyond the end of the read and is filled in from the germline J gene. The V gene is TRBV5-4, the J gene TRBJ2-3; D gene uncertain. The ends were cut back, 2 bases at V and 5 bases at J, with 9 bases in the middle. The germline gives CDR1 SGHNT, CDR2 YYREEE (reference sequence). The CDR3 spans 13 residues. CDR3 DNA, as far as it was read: TGTGCCAGCAGCTTTCCTATTGGAGATACG. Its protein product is CASSFPIGDT. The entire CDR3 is CASSFPIGDTQYF.

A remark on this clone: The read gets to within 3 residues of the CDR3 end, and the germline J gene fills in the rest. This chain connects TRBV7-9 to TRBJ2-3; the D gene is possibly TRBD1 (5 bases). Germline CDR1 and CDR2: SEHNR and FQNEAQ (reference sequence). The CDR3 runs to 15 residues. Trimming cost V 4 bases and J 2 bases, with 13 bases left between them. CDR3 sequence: CASSSDRISTDTQYF. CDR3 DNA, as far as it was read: TGTGCCAGCAGCTCCGACAGAATTTCCACAGATACG.

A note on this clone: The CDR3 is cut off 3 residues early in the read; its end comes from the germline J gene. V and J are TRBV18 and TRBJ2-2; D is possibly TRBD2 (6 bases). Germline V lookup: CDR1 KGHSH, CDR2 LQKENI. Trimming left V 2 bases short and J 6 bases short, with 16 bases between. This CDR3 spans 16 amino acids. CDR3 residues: CASSPSAGRSAGELFF. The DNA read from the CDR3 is TGTGCCAGCTCACCATCGGCAGGGAGGTCCGCCGGGGAG.

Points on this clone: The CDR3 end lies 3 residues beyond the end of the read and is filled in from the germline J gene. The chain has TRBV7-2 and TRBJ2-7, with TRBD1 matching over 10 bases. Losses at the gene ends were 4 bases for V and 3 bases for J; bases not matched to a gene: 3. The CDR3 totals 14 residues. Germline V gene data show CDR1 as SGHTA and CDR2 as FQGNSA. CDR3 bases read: TGTGCCAGCAGCTCCCGGGACAGGGGCTACGAG. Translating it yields CASSSRDRGYE. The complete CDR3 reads CASSSRDRGYEQYF. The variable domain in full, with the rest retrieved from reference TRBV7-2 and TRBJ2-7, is GAGVSQSPSNKVTEKGKDVELRCDPISGHTALYWYRQSLGQGLEFLIYFQGNSAPDKSGLPSDRFSAERTGGSVSTLTIQRTQQEDSAVYLCASSSRDRGYEQYFGPGTRLTVT.

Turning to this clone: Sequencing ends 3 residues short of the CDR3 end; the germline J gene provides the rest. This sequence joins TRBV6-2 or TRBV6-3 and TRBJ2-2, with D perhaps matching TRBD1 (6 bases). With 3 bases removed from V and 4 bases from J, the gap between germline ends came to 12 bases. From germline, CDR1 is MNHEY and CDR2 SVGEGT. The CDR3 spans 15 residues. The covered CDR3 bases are TGTGCCAGCAGTTATTCCCAGGGGTTCACCGGGGAG. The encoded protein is CASSYSQGFTGE. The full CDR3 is CASSYSQGFTGELFF.

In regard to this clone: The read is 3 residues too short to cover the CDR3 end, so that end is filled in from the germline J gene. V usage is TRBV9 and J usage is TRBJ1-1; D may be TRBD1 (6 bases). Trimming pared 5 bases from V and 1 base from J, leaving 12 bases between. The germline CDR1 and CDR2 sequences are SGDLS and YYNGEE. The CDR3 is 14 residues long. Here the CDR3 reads CASRQGEANTEAFF. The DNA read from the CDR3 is TGTGCCAGCAGACAGGGAGAGGCGAACACTGAA.

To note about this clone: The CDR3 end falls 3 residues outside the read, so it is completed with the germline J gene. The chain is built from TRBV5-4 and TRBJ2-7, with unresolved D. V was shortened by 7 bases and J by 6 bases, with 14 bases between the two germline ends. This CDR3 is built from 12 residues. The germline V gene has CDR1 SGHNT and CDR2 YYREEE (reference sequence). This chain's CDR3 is CASAKDSLEQYF. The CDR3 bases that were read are TGTGCCAGCGCTAAAGACTCCCTCGAG. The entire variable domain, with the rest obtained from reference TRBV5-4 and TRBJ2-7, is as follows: ETGVTQSPTHLIKTRGQQVTLRCSSQSGHNTVSWYQQALGQGPQFIFQYYREEENGRGNFPPRFSGLQFPNYSSELNVNALELDDSALYLCASAKDSLEQYFGPGTRLTVT.

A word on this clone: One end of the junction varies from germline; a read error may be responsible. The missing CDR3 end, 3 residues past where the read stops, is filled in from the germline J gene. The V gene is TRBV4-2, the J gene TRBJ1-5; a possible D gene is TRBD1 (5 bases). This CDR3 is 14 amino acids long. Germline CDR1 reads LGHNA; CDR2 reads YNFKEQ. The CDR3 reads CASSQQQVVGPQHF. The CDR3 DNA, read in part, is TGCGCCAGCAGCCAACAACAGGTTGTGGGGCCC.

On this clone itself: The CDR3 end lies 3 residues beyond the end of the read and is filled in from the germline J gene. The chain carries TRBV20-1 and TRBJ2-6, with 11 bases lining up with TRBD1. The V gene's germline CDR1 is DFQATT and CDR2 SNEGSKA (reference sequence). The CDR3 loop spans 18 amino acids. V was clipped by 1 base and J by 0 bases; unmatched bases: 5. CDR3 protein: CSARGGQGVPSGANVLTF. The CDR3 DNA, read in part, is TGCAGTGCTAGAGGGGGACAGGGGGTTCCCTCTGGGGCCAACGTC.

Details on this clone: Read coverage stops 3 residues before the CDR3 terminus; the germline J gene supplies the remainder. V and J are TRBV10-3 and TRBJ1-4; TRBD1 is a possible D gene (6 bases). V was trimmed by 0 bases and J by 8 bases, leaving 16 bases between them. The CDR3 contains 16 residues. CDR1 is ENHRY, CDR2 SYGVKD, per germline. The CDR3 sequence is CAISESTGTVGEKLFF. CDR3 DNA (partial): TGTGCCATCAGTGAGTCCACAGGGACGGTCGGGGAAAAA.

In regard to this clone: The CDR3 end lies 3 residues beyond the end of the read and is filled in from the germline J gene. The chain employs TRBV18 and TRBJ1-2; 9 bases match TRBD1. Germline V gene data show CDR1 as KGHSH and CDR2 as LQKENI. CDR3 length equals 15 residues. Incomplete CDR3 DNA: TGTGCCAGCTCACCACAACAGGGGGCGGAGGGCGAC. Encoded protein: CASSPQQGAEGD. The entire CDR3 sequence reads CASSPQQGAEGDYTF.

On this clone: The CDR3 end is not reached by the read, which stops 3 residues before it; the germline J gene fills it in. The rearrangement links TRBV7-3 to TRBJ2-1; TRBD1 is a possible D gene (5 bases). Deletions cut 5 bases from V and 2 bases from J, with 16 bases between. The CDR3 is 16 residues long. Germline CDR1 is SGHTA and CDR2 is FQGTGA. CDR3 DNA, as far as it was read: TGTGCCAGCAGCCCCCAGCAGGGATGGGCCTACAATGAG. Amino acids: CASSPQQGWAYNE. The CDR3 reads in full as CASSPQQGWAYNEQFF.

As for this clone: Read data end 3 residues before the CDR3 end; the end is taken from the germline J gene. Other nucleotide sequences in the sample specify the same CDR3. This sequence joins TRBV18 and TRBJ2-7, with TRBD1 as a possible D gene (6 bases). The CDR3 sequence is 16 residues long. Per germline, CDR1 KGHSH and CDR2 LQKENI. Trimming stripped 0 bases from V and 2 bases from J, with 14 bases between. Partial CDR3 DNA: TGTGCCAGCTCACCACCTGGGCAGGGGTCCGCCTACGAG. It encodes CASSPPGQGSAYE. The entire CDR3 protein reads CASSPPGQGSAYEQYF.

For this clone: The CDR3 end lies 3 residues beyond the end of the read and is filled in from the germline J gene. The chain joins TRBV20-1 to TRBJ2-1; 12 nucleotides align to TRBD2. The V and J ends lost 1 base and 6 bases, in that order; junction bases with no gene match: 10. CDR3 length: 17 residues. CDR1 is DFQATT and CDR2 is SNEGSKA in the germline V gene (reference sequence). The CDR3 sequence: CSARVPSGRAGSNEQFF. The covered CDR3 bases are TGCAGTGCTAGAGTGCCTAGCGGGAGGGCCGGAAGCAATGAG.

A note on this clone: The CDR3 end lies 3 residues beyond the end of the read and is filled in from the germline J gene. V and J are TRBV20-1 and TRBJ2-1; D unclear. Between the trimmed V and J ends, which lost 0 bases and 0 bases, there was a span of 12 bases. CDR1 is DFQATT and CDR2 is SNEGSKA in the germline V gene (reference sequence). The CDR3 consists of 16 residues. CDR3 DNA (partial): TGCAGTGCTAGAGACCCCATACTGAGCTCCTACAATGAG. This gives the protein CSARDPILSSYNE. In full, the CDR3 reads CSARDPILSSYNEQFF.

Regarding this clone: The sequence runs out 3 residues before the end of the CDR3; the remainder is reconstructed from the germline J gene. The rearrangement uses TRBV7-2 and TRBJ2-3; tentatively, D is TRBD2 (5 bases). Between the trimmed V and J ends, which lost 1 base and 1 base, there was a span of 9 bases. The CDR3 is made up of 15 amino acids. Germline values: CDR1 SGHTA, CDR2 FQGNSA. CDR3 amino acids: CASSLGTLRTDTQYF. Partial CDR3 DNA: TGTGCCAGCAGCTTAGGGACTCTTCGCACAGATACG.

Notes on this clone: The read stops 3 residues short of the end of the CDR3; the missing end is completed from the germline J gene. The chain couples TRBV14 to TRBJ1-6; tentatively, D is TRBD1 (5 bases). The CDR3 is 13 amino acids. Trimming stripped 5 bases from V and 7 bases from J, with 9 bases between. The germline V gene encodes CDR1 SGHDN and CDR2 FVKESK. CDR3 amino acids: CASSSGRNSPLHF. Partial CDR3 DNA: TGTGCCAGCAGCTCAGGGCGGAATTCACCC.

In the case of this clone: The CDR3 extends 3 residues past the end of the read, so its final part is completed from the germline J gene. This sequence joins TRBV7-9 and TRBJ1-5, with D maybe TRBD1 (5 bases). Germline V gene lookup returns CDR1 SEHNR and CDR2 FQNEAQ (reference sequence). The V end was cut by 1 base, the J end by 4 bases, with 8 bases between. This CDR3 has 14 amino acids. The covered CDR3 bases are TGTGCCAGCAGCTTAGTGGGGCAGAATCAGCCC. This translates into CASSLVGQNQP. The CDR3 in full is CASSLVGQNQPQHF.

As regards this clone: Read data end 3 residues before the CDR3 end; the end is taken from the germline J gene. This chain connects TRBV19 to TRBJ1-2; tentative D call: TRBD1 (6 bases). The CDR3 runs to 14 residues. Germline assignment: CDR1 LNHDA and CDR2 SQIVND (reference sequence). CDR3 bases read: TGTGCCAGTAGTCCCGGGACTAGCGGGGGCCGC. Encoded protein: CASSPGTSGGR. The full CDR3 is CASSPGTSGGRYTF.

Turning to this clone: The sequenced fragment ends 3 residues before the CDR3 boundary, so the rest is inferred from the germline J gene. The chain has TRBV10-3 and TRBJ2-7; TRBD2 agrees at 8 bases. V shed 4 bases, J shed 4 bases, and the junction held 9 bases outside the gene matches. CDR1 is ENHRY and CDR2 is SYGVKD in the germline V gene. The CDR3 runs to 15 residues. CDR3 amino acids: CAISGVGSGTYEQYF. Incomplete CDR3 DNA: TGTGCCATCAGTGGAGTTGGTAGCGGGACTTACGAG.

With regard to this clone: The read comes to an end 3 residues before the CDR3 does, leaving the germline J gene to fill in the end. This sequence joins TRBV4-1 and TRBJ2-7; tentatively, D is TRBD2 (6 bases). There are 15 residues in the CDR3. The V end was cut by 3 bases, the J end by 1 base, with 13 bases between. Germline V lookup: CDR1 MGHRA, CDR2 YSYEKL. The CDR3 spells CASSHGDSRSYEQYF. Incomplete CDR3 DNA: TGCGCCAGCAGCCATGGGGACTCTCGGTCCTACGAG.

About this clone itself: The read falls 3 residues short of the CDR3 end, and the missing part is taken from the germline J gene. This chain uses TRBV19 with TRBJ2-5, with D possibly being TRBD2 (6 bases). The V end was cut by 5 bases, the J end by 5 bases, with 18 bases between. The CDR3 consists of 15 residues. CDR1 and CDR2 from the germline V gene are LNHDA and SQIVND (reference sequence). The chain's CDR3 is CASSPQDVGGETQYF. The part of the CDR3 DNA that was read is TGTGCCAGTAGTCCACAGGACGTTGGGGGGGAGACC. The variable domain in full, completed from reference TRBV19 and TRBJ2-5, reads DGGITQSPKYLFRKEGQNVTLSCEQNLNHDAMYWYRQDPGQGLRLIYYSQIVNDFQKGDIAEGYSVSREKKESFPLTVTSAQKNPTAFYLCASSPQDVGGETQYFGPGTRLLVL.

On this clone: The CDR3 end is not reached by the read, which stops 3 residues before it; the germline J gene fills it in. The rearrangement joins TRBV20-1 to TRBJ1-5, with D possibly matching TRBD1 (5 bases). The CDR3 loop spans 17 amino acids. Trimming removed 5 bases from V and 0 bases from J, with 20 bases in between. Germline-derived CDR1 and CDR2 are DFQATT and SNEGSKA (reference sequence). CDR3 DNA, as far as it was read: TGCAGTGCTTCCATGGGGGGTGGGTTCTATAGCAATCAGCCC. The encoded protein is CSASMGGGFYSNQP. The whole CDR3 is CSASMGGGFYSNQPQHF.